This T cell receptor (beta chain) was profiled in a study of CD8+CD57+ T cells in acquired aplastic anemia. Study as a whole: Isolated CD4+ and CD8+ cells, once sorted, yielded DNA averaging around 3.3 ug.

General study points: Around 29 CD8+ CDR3 sequences were shared between patients and controls.

This clonotype was seen many times. Its cognate antigen is unknown. Trimming removed 1 base from V and 7 bases from J, with 13 bases in between. This CDR3 is built from 14 residues. Germline loops: CDR1 LNHDA, CDR2 SQIVND (reference sequence). CDR3 and TCR beta VDJ profiling relied on a genomic DNA template. Using its own MiXCR run on the reads, TCRdb lists one record per CDR3 protein. This sample has 250,000 to 300,000 distinct CDR3 sequences, with approximately 57% found just once. This sequence was found in a human donor with severe aplastic anemia or a healthy control (not recorded which). This chain connects TRBV19 to TRBJ1-1; D is uncertain. Source material: sorted CD4+, CD8+, or CD8+CD57+ T cells (not recorded which) from PBMCs. As DNA, the CDR3 is TGTGCCAGTAGTATAGTTGATTACGGGAGTGAAGCTTTCTTT. It codes for CASSIVDYGSEAFF. The variable domain in full, with the rest retrieved from reference TRBV19 and TRBJ1-1, is DGGITQSPKYLFRKEGQNVTLSCEQNLNHDAMYWYRQDPGQGLRLIYYSQIVNDFQKGDIAEGYSVSREKKESFPLTVTSAQKNPTAFYLCASSIVDYGSEAFFGQGTRLTVV.